Reported below is one TCR beta chain. It has no known antigen specificity. Base qualities are missing; no much larger clone stands one base away. The CDR3 measures 12 amino acids from cysteine to phenylalanine. Kept here is only the CDR3 DNA, which spans 36 bases and is read in frame from base 1. Deletion took 4 bases off V and 5 bases off J, with a span of 8 bases between the germline ends. CDR1 and CDR2 were assigned from the germline V gene as SGHTA and FQGNSA. TCRbeta CDR3 regions were amplified from genomic DNA by means of the immunoSEQ Assay, a bias-controlled multiplex PCR. The paper's processing steps were these. The number of nucleated cells in each sample was estimated from the amplification of reference gene primers within the assay. To quantify the absolute abundance of each unique TCRbeta CDR3 rearrangement, sequence reads were collapsed and filtered. For each sample, productive Simpson clonality was calculated as the square root of Simpson's diversity index across productive rearrangements. TCRdb mirrors the immuneACCESS table, restricted to in-frame sequences. Some clones are absent from its copies; in checked studies, under half trace to an unresolved V gene, and the reason for the others is unknown. That table furnishes V, J and clone size, whereas the DNA furnished D and trimming. The sample table records about 130,000 clones; about 80% of these occur just once. The top ten clonotypes cover over 9.5% of the sample.

The collaborating institutions used their own protocols to collect whole blood in K2EDTA tubes. Collaborator samples were shipped for TCRbeta analysis as frozen whole blood, isolated PBMCs, or DNA extracted from either sample type. The data originate from a study of blood T cell repertoires in COVID-19 (TCRdb year 2020). Some background on the complete study: Collaborator samples came from the United States, Italy and Spain and covered acute and convalescent phases of COVID-19. The material from the prospective study consisted of cDNA or gDNA derived from T cells, B-cell-depleted T cells, or PBMCs. Subjects who had been exposed to COVID-19, were actively infected with it, or had recovered from it provided the deeply sampled blood TCRbeta repertoires that made up the dataset. The repertoires were released in a freely available public database meant as a resource for research on the immune response to SARS-CoV-2. Samples were obtained from the ongoing ImmuneRACE study (first 160 participants) and from over 1,000 subjects provided by 6 global collaborators. Nearly every sample came with metadata listing a de-identified subject ID, COVID-19 status, age in years and sex. HLA class I and class II types, where available, came from metadata supplied by the sample provider rather than from assay-based typing.

General conclusions and limits of the study: The amount of clinical and demographic metadata varied by source and participant and was provided uncurated.

The chain couples TRBV7-2 to TRBJ1-2; the D segment cannot be called with confidence. This receptor was taken from a man aged 55 to 69 with acute or convalescent COVID-19. The sequencing input was peripheral blood. The sequenced DNA is TGTGCCAGCAGCTCTAGGTTATATGGCTACACCTTC. It is translated as CASSSRLYGYTF. The entire variable domain, with the stretches around the CDR3 drawn from the reference TRBV7-2 and TRBJ1-2 proteins, is GAGVSQSPSNKVTEKGKDVELRCDPISGHTALYWYRQSLGQGLEFLIYFQGNSAPDKSGLPSDRFSAERTGGSVSTLTIQRTQQEDSAVYLCASSSRLYGYTFGSGTRLTVV.